Listed below are T cell receptor beta chains from one sample, sequenced in a study of long-term antiretroviral therapy in people with HIV. The repertoire was sequenced with immunoSEQ multiplex PCR; TCRdb's copy has only in-frame clones and lacks some. The sample shows tens of thousands of clones, nearly 95% of them seen only once. The sample in question was unsorted PBMCs, obtained about 6.7 years after starting antiretroviral therapy. Source of these receptors: a woman in her thirties or forties with HIV. The conserved cysteine and the conserved F or W are not part of the CDR3 here. Rows may omit the clone size; those that give it use once, few, many or a size class.

CDR3,J,V,size
ASSITDRDRGGEQY,TRBJ2-7,TRBV4-1,few
ASRSTGSSFGH,TRBJ1-5,TRBV6-5,NA
ASSQVPAGVQETQY,TRBJ2-5,TRBV4-1,NA
ASIHRGHGTFGEQY,TRBJ2-7,TRBV5-8,NA
SAQGGQGVWTEAF,TRBJ1-1,TRBV29-1,NA
ASSHDRGSGNTIY,TRBJ1-3,TRBV4-1,NA
ASSLDRYGAGELF,TRBJ2-2,TRBV7-9,once
ATSRDRGWRDGAYNEQF,TRBJ2-1,TRBV15,NA
ASSPPGRASGNTIY,TRBJ1-3,TRBV18,NA
ASSYVGGFGNTIY,TRBJ1-3,TRBV9,NA
ASSVGPDTEAF,TRBJ1-1,TRBV9,NA
AWSGGSGTDTQY,TRBJ2-3,TRBV30,NA
ASRPTGGLGTDTQY,TRBJ2-3,TRBV5-1,NA
ASSPPLGGATEAF,TRBJ1-1,TRBV18,NA
ASSDDLGKETQY,TRBJ2-5,TRBV19,NA
ASSMRPTPTYEQY,TRBJ2-7,TRBV19,NA
SVETGGNEKLF,TRBJ1-4,TRBV29-1,once
ASSLSNRGNTYGYT,TRBJ1-2,TRBV27,NA
AISDRELALIEAF,TRBJ1-1,TRBV10-3,once
ASSVQETQY,TRBJ2-5,TRBV7-9,NA
ASSKVSLNYEQY,TRBJ2-7,TRBV6-5,NA
ASSSPGSDEQY,TRBJ2-7,TRBV7-8,NA
ASSQDLGTSGREQF,TRBJ2-1,TRBV4-3,NA
ASSSFGTSGHNEQF,TRBJ2-1,TRBV7-2,once
ASSFLDREESPLH,TRBJ1-6,TRBV5-6,NA
ASSIDLTGGPNSNQPQH,TRBJ1-5,TRBV19,NA
TSSQDIKRGVLGSTGELF,TRBJ2-2,TRBV1,NA
ASSSAGGRVTDTQY,TRBJ2-3,TRBV7-8,NA
ASSEGGRNTIY,TRBJ1-3,TRBV6-5,few
ASSEPPGGAKAF,TRBJ1-1,TRBV6-1,once
ASSLTVNTEAF,TRBJ1-1,TRBV7-2,NA
ASQQTGTGNTGELF,TRBJ2-2,TRBV2,NA
AWSHRGPGTEAF,TRBJ1-1,TRBV30,NA
ASATIYGYT,TRBJ1-2,TRBV6-1,NA
ASSPLTGTDTQY,TRBJ2-3,TRBV14,NA
ASSEARWRPQH,TRBJ1-5,TRBV6-1,NA
ASSLTLARGGEQF,TRBJ2-1,TRBV7-3,NA
AWTETGEFGNEQF,TRBJ2-1,TRBV30,NA
ASSQGYQGSYEQY,TRBJ2-7,TRBV14,NA
ASSLTPGQVHEQY,TRBJ2-7,TRBV7-3,NA
AWSGRVRYGYT,TRBJ1-2,TRBV30,NA
ASSLGPRGGREQF,TRBJ2-1,TRBV27,NA
ASSSGQGVTDTQY,TRBJ2-3,TRBV10-1,NA
ASSPTGGGGETQY,TRBJ2-5,TRBV19,NA
ASSEANVFNQPQH,TRBJ1-5,TRBV6-1,few
ASSAHPGVGGYT,TRBJ1-2,TRBV14,NA
ASSPTLVADTQY,TRBJ2-3,TRBV7-9,NA
ASRGGVGSSSYEQY,NA,TRBV2,NA
ASGQGGLY,TRBJ1-3,TRBV6-6,NA
ASSQASGGHTDTQY,TRBJ2-3,TRBV5-4,NA
ASSAPGQGAGEQF,TRBJ2-1,TRBV11-3,once
ASRPTAGVGANVLT,TRBJ2-6,TRBV6-4,NA
ASSENEYTEAF,TRBJ1-1,TRBV2,NA
ASSTIEKNTEAF,TRBJ1-1,TRBV19,once
ASSPRGRLTGELF,TRBJ2-2,TRBV27,NA
ASSRGQGNTEAF,TRBJ1-1,TRBV5-1,NA
ASSLADRAETQY,TRBJ2-5,TRBV7-8,NA
ASSTARESKHNEQY,TRBJ2-7,TRBV27,NA